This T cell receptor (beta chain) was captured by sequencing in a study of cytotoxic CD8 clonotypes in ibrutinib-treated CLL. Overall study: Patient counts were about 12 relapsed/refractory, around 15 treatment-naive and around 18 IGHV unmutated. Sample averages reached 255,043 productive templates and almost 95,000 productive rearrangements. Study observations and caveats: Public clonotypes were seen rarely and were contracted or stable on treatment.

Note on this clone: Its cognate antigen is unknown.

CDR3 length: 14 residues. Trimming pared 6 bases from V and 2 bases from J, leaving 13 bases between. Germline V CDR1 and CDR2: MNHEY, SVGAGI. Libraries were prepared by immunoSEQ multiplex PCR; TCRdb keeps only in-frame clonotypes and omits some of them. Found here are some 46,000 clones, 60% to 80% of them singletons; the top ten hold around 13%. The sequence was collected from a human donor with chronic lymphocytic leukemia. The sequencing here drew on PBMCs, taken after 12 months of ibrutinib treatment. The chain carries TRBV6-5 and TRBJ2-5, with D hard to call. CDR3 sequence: CASRIGRIQETQYF. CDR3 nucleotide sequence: TGTGCCAGCAGAATCGGACGGATACAAGAGACCCAGTACTTC.